One and the same sample provided the 7 T cell receptor beta chains below, sequenced in a study of cytotoxic CD8 clonotypes in ibrutinib-treated CLL. Profiling relied on immunoSEQ multiplex PCR, and the TCRdb table lists in-frame clones only, not all of them. The profile shows about 160,000 clones, 81% of them singletons. The sequenced sample was PBMCs, obtained after 12 months of ibrutinib treatment. These receptors came from a human donor with chronic lymphocytic leukemia.

V gene TRBV4-1 combines with J gene TRBJ1-4, with a tentative D call TRBD1 (6 bases). The CDR3 sequence is 14 residues long. The V gene lost 4 bases and the J gene lost 8 bases, with 14 bases spanning the gap. The V gene's germline CDR1 is MGHRA and CDR2 YSYEKL. CDR3: CASSLGGLGEKLFF. The CDR3 region has the DNA TGCGCCAGCAGCCTCGGGGGGCTTGGGGAAAAACTGTTTTTT.

The gene calls are TRBV2 and TRBJ2-1; D gene ambiguous. CDR3 length: 14 amino acids. Per germline, CDR1 SNHLY and CDR2 FYNNEI. Trimming took 5 bases from V and 5 from J, leaving 13 bases between them. The CDR3 nucleotides read TGTGCCAGCAGTAGGGCCTACAAGGACAATGAGCAGTTCTTC. Encoded protein: CASSRAYKDNEQFF.

The CDR3 sequence: CASARGLGDTQYF. The CDR3 region has the DNA TGTGCCAGCGCCAGGGGGCTTGGAGATACGCAGTATTTT. The gene calls are TRBV6-6 and TRBJ2-3; TRBD1 matches at 8 bases. The germline CDR1 and CDR2 sequences are MNHNY and SVGAGI (reference sequence). After removal of 8 bases from V and 5 bases from J, the junction contained 6 bases not matched to a gene. The CDR3 covers 13 residues.

V usage is TRBV4-2 and J usage is TRBJ2-2; TRBD1 aligns across 8 bases. V trimming: 6 bases; J trimming: 4 bases; junction bases outside the gene matches: 13. Germline CDR1 reads LGHNA; CDR2 reads YNFKEQ. This CDR3 region has 17 residues. CDR3 protein: CASSRRATGAGTGELFF. In nucleotides, the CDR3 is TGTGCCAGCAGTCGAAGGGCGACAGGGGCGGGCACCGGGGAGCTGTTTTTT.

This clone occurred many times. The V call is TRBV5-6, the J call TRBJ1-2, with a tentative D call TRBD1 (5 bases). Germline values: CDR1 SGHDT, CDR2 YYEEEE. The CDR3 covers 15 residues. V lost 3 bases and J 4 bases, leaving 16 bases between the germline ends. As DNA, the CDR3 is TGTGCCAGCAGCTCCCGGACCAGGGAGGCCTATGGCTACACCTTC. This encodes CASSSRTREAYGYTF. The entire variable domain, with the rest obtained from reference TRBV5-6 and TRBJ1-2, is as follows: DAGVTQSPTHLIKTRGQQVTLRCSPKSGHDTVSWYQQALGQGPQFIFQYYEEEERQRGNFPDRFSGHQFPNYSSELNVNALLLGDSALYLCASSSRTREAYGYTFGSGTRLTVV.

V and J are TRBV6-5 and TRBJ1-1, with no clear D. Germline assignment: CDR1 MNHEY and CDR2 SVGAGI. The germline V and J ends were trimmed by 5 bases and 7 bases, with 5 bases remaining between them. The CDR3 totals 10 residues. The CDR3 sequence: CASSVVEAFF. For the CDR3, the DNA is TGTGCCAGCAGTGTGGTTGAAGCTTTCTTT.

This chain uses TRBV19 with TRBJ2-3; D gene uncertain. The CDR3 is made up of 13 amino acids. V lost 4 bases, J lost 6 bases, and 11 bases lay in between. The V gene's germline CDR1 is LNHDA and CDR2 SQIVND (reference sequence). Here the CDR3 reads CASSTILLDTQYF. The CDR3 DNA reads as TGTGCCAGTAGTACGATCCTTCTGGATACGCAGTATTTT.